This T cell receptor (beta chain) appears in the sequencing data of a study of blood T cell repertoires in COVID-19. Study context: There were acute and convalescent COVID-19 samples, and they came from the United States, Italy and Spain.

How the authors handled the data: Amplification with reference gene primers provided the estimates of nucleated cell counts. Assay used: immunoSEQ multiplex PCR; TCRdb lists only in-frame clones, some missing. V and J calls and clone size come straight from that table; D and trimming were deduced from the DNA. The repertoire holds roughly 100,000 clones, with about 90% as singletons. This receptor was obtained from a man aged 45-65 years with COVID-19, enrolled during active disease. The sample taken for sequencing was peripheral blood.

CDR3 amino acids: CASSSPGQGEETQYF. The CDR3 DNA reads TGCGCCAGCAGCTCTCCGGGACAGGGGGAGGAGACCCAGTACTTC. The V and J genes are TRBV5-1 and TRBJ2-5, with TRBD1 matching over 11 bases. The V and J ends lost 3 bases and 5 bases, in that order; junction bases with no gene match: 6. This CDR3 contains 15 residues. CDR1 SGHRS and CDR2 YFSETQ come from the germline V gene.